The next 5 T cell receptor beta chains were all read from a single sample in a study of blood T cell repertoires in COVID-19. The repertoire was sequenced with immunoSEQ multiplex PCR; TCRdb's copy has only in-frame clones and lacks some. In the table there are roughly 27,000 clones, 91% of which are singletons. The sequencing input was peripheral blood. These receptors were obtained from a human donor with active COVID-19. The donor label of this sample is uncertain.

The rearrangement joins TRBV5-4 to TRBJ2-3; 7 nucleotides agree with TRBD1. The germline V gene encodes CDR1 SGHNT and CDR2 YYREEE (reference sequence). Germline trimming cut 3 bases from V and 0 bases from J; bases unmatched to any gene: 4. CDR3 length: 15 amino acids. The CDR3 nucleotides are TGTGCCAGCAGCTCGGGACAGTCTAGCACAGATACGCAGTATTTT. This gives the protein CASSSGQSSTDTQYF.

This rearrangement joins TRBV7-6 to TRBJ2-3; 12 nucleotides align to TRBD2. CDR3 size: 15 residues. J was trimmed by 6 bases and V by 5 bases; bases with no gene match: 6. Germline V lookup: CDR1 SGHVS, CDR2 FNYEAQ. CDR3 bases: TGTGCCAGCAGCCGAGGACTAGCGGGGTGGGATACGCAGTATTTT. It encodes CASSRGLAGWDTQYF.

This rearrangement joins TRBV28 to TRBJ1-6; tentative D call: TRBD1 (5 bases). The CDR3 sequence is 12 residues long. Trimming left V 9 bases short and J 9 bases short, with 12 bases between. Germline lookup yields CDR1 MDHEN and CDR2 SYDVKM. CDR3 nucleotides: TGTGCCAGTTGTTCGGGGGTTTCACCCCTCCACTTT. The encoded protein is CASCSGVSPLHF.

This clone was observed a few times. The chain has TRBV3-1 (or the pseudogene TRBV3-2) and TRBJ1-5; D gene ambiguous. V was shortened by 4 bases and J by 6 bases, with 16 bases between the two germline ends. CDR3 length equals 15 residues. Germline V gene sequence: CDR1 LGHDT, CDR2 YNNKEL (reference sequence). CDR3 nucleotide sequence: TGTGCCAGCAGCCTCAGGACTAGAGACGGTCAGCCCCAGCATTTT. It is translated as CASSLRTRDGQPQHF.

V and J are TRBV27 and TRBJ2-7; tentative D call: TRBD2 (7 bases). The CDR3 covers 14 residues. V lost 1 base and J 2 bases, leaving 9 bases between the germline ends. Germline CDR1 reads MNHEY; CDR2 reads SMNVEV (reference sequence). CDR3 sequence: CASSLWGGPYEQYF. Written as DNA, the CDR3 is TGTGCCAGCAGTTTATGGGGGGGCCCCTACGAGCAGTACTTC.